A single sample gave rise to the 22 T cell receptor beta chains below, sequenced in a study of vaccination effects on CD4 cells after COVID-19. Sequencing used immunoSEQ multiplex PCR; TCRdb keeps in-frame clones, though not all of them. The sample holds about 32,000 clones, under 75% seen once. Which antigens these TCRs recognize remains unknown. Prior to sequencing, the ViraFEST assay stimulated PBMC with viral peptide pools, which expanded the antigen-specific CD4+ T cells. When about ten days of culture had elapsed, CD4+ T cells were isolated. Each person got two doses of an mRNA SARS-CoV-2 vaccine, BNT162b2 or mRNA-1273. The source material was CD4+ T cells from PBMCs cultured with HCoV-229E spike peptides, sampled after COVID-19 vaccination. Receptors were obtained from a human donor who received a COVID-19 vaccine.

For this clone: A read error may account for a junction end that differs from germline. The chain uses TRBV6-5 and TRBJ1-1; maybe TRBD1 (6 bases). Germline V lookup: CDR1 MNHEY, CDR2 SVGAGI. The CDR3 length is 14 residues. The CDR3 DNA follows: TGTGCCAGCAATTACCGGGGGCTTTCCACGGAAGCTTTCTTT. This encodes CASNYRGLSTEAFF.

J is TRBJ2-7 and V is TRBV20-1; D is unresolved. This CDR3 comprises 14 residues. The germline CDR1 and CDR2 sequences are DFQATT and SNEGSKA (reference sequence). V was pared by 3 bases and J by 0 bases, with 12 bases between. The CDR3 sequence: CSASVAGLSYEQYF. For the CDR3, the DNA is TGCAGTGCTAGTGTGGCAGGTCTCTCCTACGAGCAGTACTTC.

The rearrangement uses TRBV7-9 and TRBJ1-2, with D uncertain. V was clipped by 6 bases and J by 4 bases, with 12 bases between them. The CDR3 length is 13 residues. Per the germline V gene, CDR1 is SEHNR and CDR2 is FQNEAQ (reference sequence). The chain's CDR3 is CASSYSSAYGYTF. CDR3 bases: TGTGCCAGCAGTTACAGTTCCGCCTATGGCTACACCTTC.

The chain links TRBV30 to TRBJ1-2; unclear D gene. This CDR3 comprises 11 residues. The germline CDR1 and CDR2 sequences are GTSNPN and SVGIG (reference sequence). V lost 0 bases and J 11 bases, leaving 10 bases between the germline ends. Here the CDR3 reads CAWSVLLGYTF. Here the CDR3 DNA reads TGTGCCTGGAGTGTATTGTTGGGTTACACCTTC.

A single count supports this clone. The chain joins TRBV5-1 to TRBJ2-2, with 8 bases fitting TRBD1. The germline V gene encodes CDR1 SGHRS and CDR2 YFSETQ. The CDR3 has 14 residues. V lost 4 bases and J lost 6; bases outside the gene matches: 5. CDR3 in amino acids: CASSVDREAGELFF. CDR3 bases: TGCGCCAGCAGCGTGGACAGGGAGGCCGGGGAGCTGTTTTTT.

In nucleotides, the CDR3 is TGTGCCACCAGCCCCCAGGGACAGCTCAATCAGCCCCAGCATTTT. Its translation: CATSPQGQLNQPQHF. The rearrangement links TRBV24-1 to TRBJ1-5; 7 bases agree with TRBD1. CDR1 is KGHDR and CDR2 is SFDVKD in the germline V gene. This CDR3 has 15 amino acids. V shed 7 bases, J shed 3 bases, and the junction held 8 bases outside the gene matches.

This sequence joins TRBV7-9 and TRBJ1-1; a weak D match, TRBD1 (6 bases). Germline CDR1 reads SEHNR; CDR2 reads FQNEAQ (reference sequence). The V gene lost 5 bases and the J gene lost 4 bases, with 17 bases spanning the gap. This CDR3 spans 15 amino acids. This CDR3 is CASSQLGGPGTEAFF. The CDR3 DNA follows: TGTGCCAGCAGCCAGCTCGGGGGCCCGGGCACTGAAGCTTTCTTT.

The rearrangement uses TRBV5-6 and TRBJ2-5; 7 positions agree with TRBD2. Germline-derived CDR1 and CDR2 are SGHDT and YYEEEE. J lost 2 bases, V lost 4 bases, and 2 bases had no gene match. The CDR3 is made up of 13 amino acids. CDR3 DNA: TGTGCCAGCAGCCCGGGACTACAAGAGACCCAGTACTTC. Translation: CASSPGLQETQYF.

The chain joins TRBV10-1 to TRBJ2-3; 9 bases are a match to TRBD2. V gave up 3 bases and J gave up 3 bases; unmatched junction bases: 4. The germline CDR1 and CDR2 sequences are WNHNN and SYGVQD (reference sequence). This CDR3 has 15 residues. CDR3 nucleotide sequence: TGCGCCAGCAGTGACGACAGCGGGGGGACAGATACGCAGTATTTT. Protein sequence: CASSDDSGGTDTQYF.

This sequence joins TRBV19 and TRBJ1-5, with a possible D match to TRBD1 (5 bases). The germline CDR1 and CDR2 sequences are LNHDA and SQIVND (reference sequence). The germline V and J ends were trimmed by 3 bases and 6 bases, with 9 bases remaining between them. This CDR3 is built from 13 residues. For the CDR3, the DNA is TGTGCCAGTAGTATGAGAGGGGCTCAGCCCCAGCATTTT. Translating it yields CASSMRGAQPQHF.

The rearrangement uses TRBV19 and TRBJ2-3; D ambiguous. This CDR3 is built from 14 residues. V was trimmed by 11 bases and J by 3 bases, leaving 18 bases between them. Germline CDR1 reads LNHDA; CDR2 reads SQIVND (reference sequence). DNA of the CDR3: TGTGCCTCCCGGGCTCTTCTCGGAACAGATACGCAGTATTTT. Its protein is CASRALLGTDTQYF.

The chain couples TRBV12-3 or TRBV12-4 to TRBJ1-3, with unresolved D. Trimming left V 5 bases short and J 1 base short, with 6 bases between. This CDR3 is 13 amino acids long. In DNA, the CDR3 is TGTGCCAGCAGTCAGAGATCTGGAAACACCATATATTTT. The encoded protein is CASSQRSGNTIYF.

The genes are TRBV7-6 and TRBJ2-6; the D is unclear. V was pared by 4 bases and J by 4 bases, with 5 bases between. Germline CDR1 is SGHVS and CDR2 is FNYEAQ. The CDR3 contains 13 residues. The CDR3 region is CASSSPGANVLTF. CDR3 coding DNA: TGTGCCAGCAGCTCTCCGGGGGCCAACGTCCTGACTTTC.

This clone was seen more than once but under ten times. The chain uses TRBV3-1 (or the pseudogene TRBV3-2) and TRBJ2-1; maybe TRBD2 (5 bases). Trimming shortened V by 4 bases and J by 9 bases, and 10 bases separated the two germline ends. Looked up from germline, CDR1 is LGHDT and CDR2 is YNNKEL (reference sequence). This CDR3 has 12 amino acids. The CDR3 DNA follows: TGTGCCAGCAGCCGGCTGAGCGGTGAGCAGTTCTTC. Its protein is CASSRLSGEQFF.

This clone showed up just a few times. The chain combines TRBV7-8 with TRBJ1-2; D uncertain. CDR3 length equals 16 residues. The germline V gene encodes CDR1 SGHVS and CDR2 FQNEAQ. V lost 0 bases, J lost 0 bases, and 11 bases lay in between. The CDR3 DNA reads TGTGCCAGCAGCTTAGCATCAGACCCTTCTAACTATGGCTACACCTTC. Residues: CASSLASDPSNYGYTF. Full variable domain (rest looked up from reference TRBV7-8 and TRBJ1-2): GAGVSQSPRYKVAKRGQDVALRCDPISGHVSLFWYQQALGQGPEFLTYFQNEAQLDKSGLPSDRFFAERPEGSVSTLKIQRTQQEDSAVYLCASSLASDPSNYGYTFGSGTRLTVV.

The gene calls are TRBV7-2 and TRBJ1-3; D unclear. This CDR3 is built from 13 residues. Trimming shortened V by 2 bases and J by 5 bases, and 7 bases separated the two germline ends. Looked up from germline, CDR1 is SGHTA and CDR2 is FQGNSA. The CDR3 DNA reads TGTGCCAGCAGCTTAACGTACCGAAACACCATATATTTT. It specifies CASSLTYRNTIYF.

The chain links TRBV6-2 or TRBV6-3 to TRBJ1-1, with D uncertain. Germline CDR1 MNHEY, CDR2 SVGEGT. V lost 2 bases to trimming and J lost 3 bases, with 4 bases between them. The CDR3 has 12 residues. The CDR3 is CASSYQYTEAFF. The CDR3 region has the DNA TGTGCCAGCAGTTACCAGTACACTGAAGCTTTCTTT.

The chain has TRBV5-8 and TRBJ1-2; D uncertain. The CDR3 sequence is 15 residues long. The germline V gene has CDR1 SGHTS and CDR2 YDEGEE. V lost 6 bases to trimming and J lost 0 bases, with 15 bases between them. CDR3 nucleotide sequence: TGTGCCAGCATCCGAGTGGCAGCAGCTAACTATGGCTACACCTTC. Translating gives CASIRVAAANYGYTF.

The V call is TRBV6-2 or TRBV6-3, the J call TRBJ2-2, with TRBD2 matching over 8 bases. The CDR3 extends over 16 amino acids. The V segment lost 3 bases and the J segment 4 bases; nucleotides outside the gene matches: 7. Per germline, CDR1 MNHEY and CDR2 SVGEGT. CDR3: CASSYGSGLATGELFF. Here the CDR3 DNA reads TGTGCCAGCAGTTATGGTTCCGGACTAGCCACCGGGGAGCTGTTTTTT.

This sequence joins TRBV6-5 and TRBJ1-2; possibly TRBD1 for D (5 bases). This CDR3 comprises 14 residues. Trimming took 8 bases from V and 7 from J, leaving 20 bases between them. The germline CDR1 and CDR2 sequences are MNHEY and SVGAGI. The CDR3 here is CASSPGMGTSGYTF. CDR3 nucleotide sequence: TGTGCCAGCTCGCCCGGGATGGGGACGAGTGGCTACACCTTC.

The chain is built from TRBV4-2 and TRBJ2-3, with 9 bases lining up with TRBD2. This CDR3 has 15 residues. Trimming cost V 0 bases and J 9 bases; bases outside gene matches: 7. Germline V gene lookup returns CDR1 LGHNA and CDR2 YNFKEQ. The CDR3 reads CASSQELAGDRTQYF. Here the CDR3 DNA reads TGTGCCAGCAGCCAAGAGTTAGCGGGGGATAGAACGCAGTATTTT.

This chain links TRBV3-1 (or the pseudogene TRBV3-2) with TRBJ2-3, with 10 bases aligning to TRBD2. Germline values: CDR1 LGHDT, CDR2 YNNKEL (reference sequence). The V gene end was trimmed by 2 bases and the J gene end by 6 bases; junction bases not matched to a gene: 5. The CDR3 is 15 amino acids. CDR3 DNA sequence: TGTGCCAGCAGCCAACTAGCGGGAGTAGGGGATACGCAGTATTTT. Protein: CASSQLAGVGDTQYF.